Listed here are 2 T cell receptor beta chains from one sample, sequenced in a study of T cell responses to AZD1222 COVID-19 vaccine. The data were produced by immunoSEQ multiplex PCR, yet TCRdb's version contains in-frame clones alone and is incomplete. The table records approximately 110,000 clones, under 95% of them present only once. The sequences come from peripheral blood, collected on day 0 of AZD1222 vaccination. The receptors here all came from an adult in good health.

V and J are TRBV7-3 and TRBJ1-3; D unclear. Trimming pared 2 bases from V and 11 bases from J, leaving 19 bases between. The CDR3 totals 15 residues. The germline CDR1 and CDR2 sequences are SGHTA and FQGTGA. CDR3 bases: TGTGCCAGCAGCTTACAGGCGGCAGTCGGGTCTGCCATATATTTT. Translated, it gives CASSLQAAVGSAIYF.

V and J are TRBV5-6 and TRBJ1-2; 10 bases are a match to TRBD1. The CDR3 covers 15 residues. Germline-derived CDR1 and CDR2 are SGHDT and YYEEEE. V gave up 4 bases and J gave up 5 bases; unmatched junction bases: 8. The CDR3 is CASSAGQGVAYGYTF. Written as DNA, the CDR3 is TGTGCCAGCAGCGCCGGACAGGGGGTTGCGTATGGCTACACCTTC.